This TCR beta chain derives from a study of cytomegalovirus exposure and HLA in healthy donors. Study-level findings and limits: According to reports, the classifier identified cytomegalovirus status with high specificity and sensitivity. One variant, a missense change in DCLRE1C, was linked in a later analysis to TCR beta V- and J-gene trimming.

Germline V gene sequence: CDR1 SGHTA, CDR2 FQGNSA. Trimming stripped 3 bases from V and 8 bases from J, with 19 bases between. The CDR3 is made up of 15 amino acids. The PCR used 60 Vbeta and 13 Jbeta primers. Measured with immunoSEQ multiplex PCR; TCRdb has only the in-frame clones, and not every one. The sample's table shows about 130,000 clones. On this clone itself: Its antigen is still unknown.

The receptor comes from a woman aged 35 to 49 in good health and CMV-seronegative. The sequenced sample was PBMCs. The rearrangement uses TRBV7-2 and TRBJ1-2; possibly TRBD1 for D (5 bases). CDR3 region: CASSFDRQQIVGYTF. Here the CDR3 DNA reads TGTGCCAGCAGCTTCGACAGACAGCAGATAGTCGGCTACACCTTC.